The clone carrying this T cell receptor (beta chain) showed up just a few times. What it recognizes is unknown. This entry comes from a study of T-cell reconstitution after alpha-beta-depleted transplantation in children. Study-wide findings and caveats: Where alpha-beta T cells came from about two months after transplant was reportedly several hundred expanded graft clones. At the one-year point after transplant, T-cell counts and TCRbeta diversity were found to come mostly from T cells that had been newly produced.

The authors prepared the TCRbeta library with unique molecular identifiers. Each CDR3 protein gets one entry after TCRdb re-called the PCR reads with MiXCR. In the table there are some 140,000 distinct CDR3 sequences, roughly 9.7% of which are singletons. Germline CDR1 and CDR2: LNHDA and SQIVND (reference sequence). Trimming cost V 7 bases and J 2 bases, with 15 bases left between them. This CDR3 spans 15 amino acids. The chain employs TRBV19 and TRBJ1-5, with D unclear. Specimen: PBMCs, mostly from graft donor cells, collected 180 days after TCRalphabeta/CD19-depleted stem cell transplant. The TCR originated in a girl less than two years old who had a stem cell transplant for combined immunodeficiency, so the T cells may come from the graft donor. The CDR3 region has the DNA TGTGCCAGTAACGAACCGTTAGATGGCAATCAGCCCCAGCATTTT. Protein sequence: CASNEPLDGNQPQHF.